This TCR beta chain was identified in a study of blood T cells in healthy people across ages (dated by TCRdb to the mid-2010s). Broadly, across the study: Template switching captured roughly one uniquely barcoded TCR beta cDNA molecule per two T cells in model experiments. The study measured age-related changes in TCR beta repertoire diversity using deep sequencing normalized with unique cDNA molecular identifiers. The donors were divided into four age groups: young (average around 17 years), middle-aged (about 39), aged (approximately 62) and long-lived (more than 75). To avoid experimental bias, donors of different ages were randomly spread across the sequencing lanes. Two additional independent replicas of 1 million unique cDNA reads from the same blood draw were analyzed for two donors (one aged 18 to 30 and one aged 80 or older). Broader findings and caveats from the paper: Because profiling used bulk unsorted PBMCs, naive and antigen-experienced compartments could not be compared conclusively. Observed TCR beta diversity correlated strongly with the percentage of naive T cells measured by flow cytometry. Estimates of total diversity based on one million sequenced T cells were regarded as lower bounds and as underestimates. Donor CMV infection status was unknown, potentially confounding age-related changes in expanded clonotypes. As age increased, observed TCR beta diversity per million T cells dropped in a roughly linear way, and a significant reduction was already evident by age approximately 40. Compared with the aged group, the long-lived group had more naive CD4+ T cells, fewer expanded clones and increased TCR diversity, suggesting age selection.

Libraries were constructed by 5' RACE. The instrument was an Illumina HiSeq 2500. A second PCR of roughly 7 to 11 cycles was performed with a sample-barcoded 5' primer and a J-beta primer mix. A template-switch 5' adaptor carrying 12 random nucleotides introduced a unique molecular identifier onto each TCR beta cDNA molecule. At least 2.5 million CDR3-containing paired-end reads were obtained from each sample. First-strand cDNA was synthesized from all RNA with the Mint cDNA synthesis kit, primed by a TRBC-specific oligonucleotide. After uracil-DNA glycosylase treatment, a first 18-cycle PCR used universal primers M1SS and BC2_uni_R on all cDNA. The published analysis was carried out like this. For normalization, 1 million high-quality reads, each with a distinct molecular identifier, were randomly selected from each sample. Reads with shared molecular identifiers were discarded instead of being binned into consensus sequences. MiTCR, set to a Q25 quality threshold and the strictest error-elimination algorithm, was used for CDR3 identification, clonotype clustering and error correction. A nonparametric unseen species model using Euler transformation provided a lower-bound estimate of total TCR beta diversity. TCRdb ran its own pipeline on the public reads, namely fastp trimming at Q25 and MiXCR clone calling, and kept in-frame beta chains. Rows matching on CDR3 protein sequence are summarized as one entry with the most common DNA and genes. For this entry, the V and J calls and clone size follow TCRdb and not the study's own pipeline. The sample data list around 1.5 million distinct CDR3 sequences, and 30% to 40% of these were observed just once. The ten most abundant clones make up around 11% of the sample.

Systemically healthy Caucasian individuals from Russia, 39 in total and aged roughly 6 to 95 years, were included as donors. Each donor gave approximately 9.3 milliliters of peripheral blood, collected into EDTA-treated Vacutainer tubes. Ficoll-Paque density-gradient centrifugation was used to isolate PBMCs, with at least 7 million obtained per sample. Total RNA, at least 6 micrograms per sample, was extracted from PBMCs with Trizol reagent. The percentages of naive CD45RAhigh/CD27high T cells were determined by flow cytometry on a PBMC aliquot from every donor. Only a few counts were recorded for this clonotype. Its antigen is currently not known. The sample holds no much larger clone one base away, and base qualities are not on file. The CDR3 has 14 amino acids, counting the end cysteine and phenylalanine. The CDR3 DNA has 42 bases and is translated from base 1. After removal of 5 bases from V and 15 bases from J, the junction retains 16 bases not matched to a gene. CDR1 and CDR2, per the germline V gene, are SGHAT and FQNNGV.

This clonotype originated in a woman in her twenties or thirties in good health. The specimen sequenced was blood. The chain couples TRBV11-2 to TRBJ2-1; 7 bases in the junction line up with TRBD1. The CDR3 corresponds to CASSPDRSAGRGFF. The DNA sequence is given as TGTGCCAGCAGCCCGGACAGGTCGGCAGGCCGGGGGTTCTTC.